The present T cell receptor (beta chain) was sequenced within a study of regulatory T cells in long-lasting Graves disease. Ten or more counts support this clonotype. Time point defined: newly diagnosed GD, antithyroid drugs for less than 3 months. With RNA extracted from PBMCs as input, the TCR library was made. HTBI primers from iRepertoire and Arm-PCR of CDR3 regions yielded the TCR beta libraries. MiXCR was run by TCRdb on the multiplex PCR reads, yielding one entry per CDR3 protein. The sample gives some 330,000 distinct CDR3 sequences, 12% of which show up once; 18% is in the top ten. These data were likewise used in another study, on T cells in Graves' hyperthyroidism and ophthalmopathy.

The clonotype comes from a woman in her late teens or twenties with Graves disease. The sample was peripheral blood mononuclear cells (PBMCs), taken at new diagnosis, from a patient treated with antithyroid drugs.

CDR3 nucleotides: TGTGCCACCAGTGATCCAACAGGGAGAGCACAAGAGACCCAGTACTTC. The encoded protein is CATSDPTGRAQETQYF. The V and J genes are TRBV24-1 and TRBJ2-5; TRBD1 might be the D (6 bases). V shed 3 bases and J shed 2 bases, with 15 bases lying between them. CDR1 KGHDR and CDR2 SFDVKD come from the germline V gene. The CDR3 has 16 amino acids.